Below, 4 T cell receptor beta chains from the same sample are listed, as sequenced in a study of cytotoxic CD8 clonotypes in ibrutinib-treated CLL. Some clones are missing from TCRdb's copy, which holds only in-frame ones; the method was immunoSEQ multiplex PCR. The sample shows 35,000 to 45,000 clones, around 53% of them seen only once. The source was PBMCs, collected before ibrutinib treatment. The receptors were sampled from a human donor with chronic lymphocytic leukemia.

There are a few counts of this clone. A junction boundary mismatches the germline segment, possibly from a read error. CDR3: CASSPSGETQYF. The CDR3 DNA reads TGTGCTAGCAGCCCTAGCGGCGAGACCCAGTACTTC. V gene TRBV7-7 combines with J gene TRBJ2-5; 7 nucleotides align to TRBD2. The CDR3 contains 12 residues. Germline V gives CDR1 SSHAT, CDR2 FNYEAQ (reference sequence).

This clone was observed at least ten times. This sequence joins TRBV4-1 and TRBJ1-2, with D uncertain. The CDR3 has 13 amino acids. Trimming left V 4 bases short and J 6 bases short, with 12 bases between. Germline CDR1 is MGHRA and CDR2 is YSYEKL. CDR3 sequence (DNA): TGCGCCAGCAGCCCGGTGGAAGGGAATGGCTACACCTTC. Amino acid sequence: CASSPVEGNGYTF.

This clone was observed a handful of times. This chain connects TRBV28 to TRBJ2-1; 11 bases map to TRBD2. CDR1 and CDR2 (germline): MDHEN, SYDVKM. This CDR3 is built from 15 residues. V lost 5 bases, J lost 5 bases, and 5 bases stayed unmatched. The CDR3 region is CASSPSGGSDNEQFF. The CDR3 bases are TGTGCCAGCAGTCCTAGCGGGGGGTCCGACAATGAGCAGTTCTTC.

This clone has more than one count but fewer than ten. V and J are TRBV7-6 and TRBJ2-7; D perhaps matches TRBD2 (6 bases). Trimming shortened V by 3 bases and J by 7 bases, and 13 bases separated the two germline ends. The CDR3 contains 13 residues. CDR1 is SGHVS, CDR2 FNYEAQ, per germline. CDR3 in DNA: TGTGCCAGCAGCTTCTCCCCGGAGGGAGAGCAGTACTTC. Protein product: CASSFSPEGEQYF.